This record looks at one T cell receptor beta chain sequence and its context. Its target is not known. The table came from immunoSEQ multiplex PCR; TCRdb's copy has only in-frame clones and leaves some out. Among 170,000 or so clones listed, 88% were seen once. This record comes from a study of T cell responses to AZD1222 COVID-19 vaccine. Pooled in the analysis were second doses at about 4 or about 12 weeks. Whole-study results and caveats: Among spike-specific TCRs, nearly half reportedly target unmutated variant regions. None of the repertoires were sampled until the peak T cell response had passed. Only a handful of AZD1222 recipients were seropositive at baseline.

The CDR3 contains 14 residues. V lost 4 bases to trimming and J lost 7 bases; unmatched junction nucleotides: 7. Germline V gene data show CDR1 as LGHDT and CDR2 as YNNKEL (reference sequence). The sequence came from an adult who received the AZD1222 COVID-19 vaccine. Sample: peripheral blood, taken 28 days after the second AZD1222 dose. The rearrangement uses TRBV3-1 (or the pseudogene TRBV3-2) and TRBJ1-2; 9 nucleotides agree with TRBD1. CDR3 DNA: TGTGCCAGCAGCCCTCTACAGGGGGCATCTGGCTACACCTTC. Translated, it gives CASSPLQGASGYTF.